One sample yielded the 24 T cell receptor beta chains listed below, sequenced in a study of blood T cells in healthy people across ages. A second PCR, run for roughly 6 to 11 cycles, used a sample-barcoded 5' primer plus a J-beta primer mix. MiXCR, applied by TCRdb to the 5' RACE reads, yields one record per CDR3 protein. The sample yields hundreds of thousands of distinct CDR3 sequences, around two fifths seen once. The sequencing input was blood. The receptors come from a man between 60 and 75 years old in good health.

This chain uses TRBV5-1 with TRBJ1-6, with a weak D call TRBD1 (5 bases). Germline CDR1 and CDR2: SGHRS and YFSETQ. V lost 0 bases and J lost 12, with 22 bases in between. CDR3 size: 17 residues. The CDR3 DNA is TGCGCCAGCAGCTTGGGTGGGGGAGGTCTCCTCGCGGGACCCCTCCACTTT. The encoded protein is CASSLGGGGLLAGPLHF.

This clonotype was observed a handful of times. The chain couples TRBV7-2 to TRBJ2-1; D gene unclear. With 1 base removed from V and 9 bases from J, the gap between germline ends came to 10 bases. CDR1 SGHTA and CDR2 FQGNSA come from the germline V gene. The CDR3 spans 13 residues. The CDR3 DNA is TGTGCCAGCAGCTTAGGCCCTAATGGTGAGCAGTTCTTC. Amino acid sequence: CASSLGPNGEQFF.

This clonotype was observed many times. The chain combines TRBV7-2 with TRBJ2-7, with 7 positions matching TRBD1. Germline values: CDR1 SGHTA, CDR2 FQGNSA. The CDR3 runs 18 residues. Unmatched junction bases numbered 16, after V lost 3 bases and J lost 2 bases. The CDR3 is CASSFKLRSRTGPYEQYF. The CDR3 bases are TGTGCCAGCAGCTTTAAGCTGCGGTCCCGGACAGGTCCCTACGAGCAGTACTTC. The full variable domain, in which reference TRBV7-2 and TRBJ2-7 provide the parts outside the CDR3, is GAGVSQSPSNKVTEKGKDVELRCDPISGHTALYWYRQSLGQGLEFLIYFQGNSAPDKSGLPSDRFSAERTGGSVSTLTIQRTQQEDSAVYLCASSFKLRSRTGPYEQYFGPGTRLTVT.

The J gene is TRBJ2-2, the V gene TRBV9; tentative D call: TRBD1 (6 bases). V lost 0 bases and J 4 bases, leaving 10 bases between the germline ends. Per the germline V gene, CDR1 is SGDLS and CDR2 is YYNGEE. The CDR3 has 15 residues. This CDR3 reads CASSVGGPGTGELFF. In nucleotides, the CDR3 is TGTGCCAGCAGCGTAGGGGGGCCTGGCACCGGGGAGCTGTTTTTT.

CDR3 region: CATSDRTGGGHEQFF. CDR3 coding DNA: TGTGCCACCAGTGATCGGACAGGGGGGGGTCATGAGCAGTTCTTC. The chain links TRBV24-1 to TRBJ2-1; the match to TRBD1 covers 10 bases. V lost 3 bases, J lost 8 bases, and 6 bases stayed unmatched. CDR3 length: 15 amino acids. Looked up from germline, CDR1 is KGHDR and CDR2 is SFDVKD.

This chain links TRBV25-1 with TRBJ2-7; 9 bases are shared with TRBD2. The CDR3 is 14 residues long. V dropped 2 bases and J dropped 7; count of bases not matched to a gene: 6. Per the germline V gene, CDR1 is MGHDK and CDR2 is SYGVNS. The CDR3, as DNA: TGTGCCAGCAGTGAAGCGGGGGGGCGTGTTGAGCAGTACTTC. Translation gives CASSEAGGRVEQYF.

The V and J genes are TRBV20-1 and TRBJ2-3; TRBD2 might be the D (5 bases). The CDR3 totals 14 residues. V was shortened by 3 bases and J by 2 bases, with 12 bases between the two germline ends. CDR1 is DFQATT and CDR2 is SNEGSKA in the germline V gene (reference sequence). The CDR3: CSASPSYFTDTQYF. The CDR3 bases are TGCAGTGCTAGCCCTAGCTATTTCACAGATACGCAGTATTTT.

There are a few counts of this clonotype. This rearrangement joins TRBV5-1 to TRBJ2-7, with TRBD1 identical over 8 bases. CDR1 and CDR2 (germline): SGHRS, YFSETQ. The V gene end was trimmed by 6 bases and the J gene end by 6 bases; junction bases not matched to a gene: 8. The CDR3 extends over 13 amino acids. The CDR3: CASTQDRAVEQYF. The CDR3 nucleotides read TGCGCCAGCACACAGGACAGGGCCGTCGAGCAGTACTTC.

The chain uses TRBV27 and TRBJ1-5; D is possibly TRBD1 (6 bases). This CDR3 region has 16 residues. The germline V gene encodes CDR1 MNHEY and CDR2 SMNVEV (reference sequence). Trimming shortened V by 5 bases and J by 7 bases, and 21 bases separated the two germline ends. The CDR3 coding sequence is TGTGCCAGCAGTCCCAGGGGTCTCAAGAACAGGCAGCCCCAGCATTTT. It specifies CASSPRGLKNRQPQHF.

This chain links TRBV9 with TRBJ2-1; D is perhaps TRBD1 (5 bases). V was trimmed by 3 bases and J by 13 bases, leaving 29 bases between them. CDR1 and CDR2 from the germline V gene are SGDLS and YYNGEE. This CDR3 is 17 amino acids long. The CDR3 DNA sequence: TGTGCCAGCAGCGATCCCCGGACACCGAACCGAGAAGAGACCCAGTTCTTC. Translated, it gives CASSDPRTPNREETQFF.

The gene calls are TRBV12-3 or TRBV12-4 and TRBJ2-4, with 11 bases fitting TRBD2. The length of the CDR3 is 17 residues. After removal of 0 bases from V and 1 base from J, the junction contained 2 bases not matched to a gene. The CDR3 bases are TGTGCCAGCAGTTTAGCGACTAGCGGGACTGCCAAAAACATTCAGTACTTC. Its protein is CASSLATSGTAKNIQYF.

The CDR3 DNA follows: TGTGCCAGCAGCCAAGAGGGGACAGGGACTCAGCCCCAGCATTTT. Amino acid sequence: CASSQEGTGTQPQHF. The chain couples TRBV4-2 to TRBJ1-5; 9 bases map to TRBD1. CDR1 is LGHNA and CDR2 is YNFKEQ in the germline V gene. The V segment lost 0 bases and the J segment 6 bases; nucleotides outside the gene matches: 3. The CDR3 has 15 amino acids.

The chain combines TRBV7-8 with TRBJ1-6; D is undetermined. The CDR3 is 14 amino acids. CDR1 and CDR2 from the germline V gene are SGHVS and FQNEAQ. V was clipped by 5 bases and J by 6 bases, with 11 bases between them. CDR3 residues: CASSPRWPNSPLHF. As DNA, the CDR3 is TGTGCCAGCAGCCCGCGGTGGCCTAATTCACCCCTCCACTTT.

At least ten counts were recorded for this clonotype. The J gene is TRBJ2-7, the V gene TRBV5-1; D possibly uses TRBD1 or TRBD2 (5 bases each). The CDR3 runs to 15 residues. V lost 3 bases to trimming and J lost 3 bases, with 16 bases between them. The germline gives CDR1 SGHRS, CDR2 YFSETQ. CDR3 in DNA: TGCGCCAGCAGCTCCGTGGGCCAGGGAGTCTACGAGCAGTACTTC. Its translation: CASSSVGQGVYEQYF.

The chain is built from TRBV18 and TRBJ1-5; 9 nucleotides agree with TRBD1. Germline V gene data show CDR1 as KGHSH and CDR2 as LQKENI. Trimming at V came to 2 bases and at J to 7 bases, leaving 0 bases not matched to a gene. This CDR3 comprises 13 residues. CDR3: CASSPTGGQPQHF. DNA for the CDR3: TGTGCCAGCTCACCAACAGGGGGCCAGCCCCAGCATTTT.

The chain's CDR3 is CASSPGRAATREQYF. DNA of the CDR3: TGTGCCAGCAGCCCGGGACGAGCGGCCACCCGGGAGCAGTACTTC. The gene calls are TRBV3-1 and TRBJ2-4; a weak D match, TRBD2 (6 bases). The CDR3 has 15 residues. The V and J ends lost 4 bases and 13 bases respectively, with 23 bases between them. Germline V gene sequence: CDR1 LGHDT, CDR2 YNNKEL (reference sequence). The full variable domain, with the rest looked up from reference TRBV3-1 and TRBJ2-4, is DTAVSQTPKYLVTQMGNDKSIKCEQNLGHDTMYWYKQDSKKFLKIMFSYNNKELIINETVPNRFSPKSPDKAHLNLHINSLELGDSAVYFCASSPGRAATREQYFGAGTRLSVL.

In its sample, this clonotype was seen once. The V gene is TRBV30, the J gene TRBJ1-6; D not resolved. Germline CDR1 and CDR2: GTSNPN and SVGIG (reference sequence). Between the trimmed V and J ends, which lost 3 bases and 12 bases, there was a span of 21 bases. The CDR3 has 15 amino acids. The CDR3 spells CAWREKDRWSLPLHF. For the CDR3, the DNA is TGTGCCTGGAGGGAAAAGGACCGGTGGAGTTTACCCCTCCACTTT. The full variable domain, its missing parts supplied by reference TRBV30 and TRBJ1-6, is SQTIHQWPATLVQPVGSPLSLECTVEGTSNPNLYWYRQAAGRGLQLLFYSVGIGQISSEVPQNLSASRPQDRQFILSSKKLLLSDSGFYLCAWREKDRWSLPLHFGNGTRLTVT.

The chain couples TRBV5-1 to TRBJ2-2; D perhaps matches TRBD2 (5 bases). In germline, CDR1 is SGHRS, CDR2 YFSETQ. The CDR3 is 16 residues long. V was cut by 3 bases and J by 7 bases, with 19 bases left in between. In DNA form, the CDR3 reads TGCGCCAGCAGCTCGACGTCCACTAGAGCGGTCGGGGAGCTGTTTTTT. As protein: CASSSTSTRAVGELFF.

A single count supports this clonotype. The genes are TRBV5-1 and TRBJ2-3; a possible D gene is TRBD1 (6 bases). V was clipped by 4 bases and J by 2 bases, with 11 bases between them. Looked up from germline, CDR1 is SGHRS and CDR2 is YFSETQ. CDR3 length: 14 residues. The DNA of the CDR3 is TGCGCCAGCAGCCCCGGACAGTACACAGATACGCAGTATTTT. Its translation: CASSPGQYTDTQYF.

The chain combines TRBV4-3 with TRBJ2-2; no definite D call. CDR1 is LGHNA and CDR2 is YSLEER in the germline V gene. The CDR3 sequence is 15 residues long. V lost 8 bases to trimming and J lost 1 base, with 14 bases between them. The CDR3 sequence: CASEETRRNTGELFF. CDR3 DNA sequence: TGCGCCAGCGAAGAGACCCGTCGGAACACCGGGGAGCTGTTTTTT.

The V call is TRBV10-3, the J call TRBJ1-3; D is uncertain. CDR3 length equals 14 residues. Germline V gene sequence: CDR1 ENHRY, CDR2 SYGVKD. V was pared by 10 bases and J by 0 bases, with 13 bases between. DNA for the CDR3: TGTGCCAGTAGTCTACCGAGCTCTGGAAACACCATATATTTT. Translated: CASSLPSSGNTIYF.

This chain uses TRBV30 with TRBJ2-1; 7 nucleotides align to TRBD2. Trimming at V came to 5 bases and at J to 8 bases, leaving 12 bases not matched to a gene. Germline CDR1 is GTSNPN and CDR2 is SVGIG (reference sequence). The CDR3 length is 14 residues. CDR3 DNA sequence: TGTGCCTGGGAGAAACGACTAGCTACCCATGAGCAGTTCTTC. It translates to CAWEKRLATHEQFF.

CDR3 in DNA: TGTGCCAGCAGCAAAGGAGGAGTTCGGGGCCAGGAGCAGTTCTTC. Translating it yields CASSKGGVRGQEQFF. The V call is TRBV7-2, the J call TRBJ2-1; either TRBD1 or TRBD2 may supply D (5 bases each). Germline V gene lookup returns CDR1 SGHTA and CDR2 FQGNSA. V dropped 5 bases and J dropped 10 bases, with 21 bases sitting between them. The CDR3 extends over 15 amino acids.

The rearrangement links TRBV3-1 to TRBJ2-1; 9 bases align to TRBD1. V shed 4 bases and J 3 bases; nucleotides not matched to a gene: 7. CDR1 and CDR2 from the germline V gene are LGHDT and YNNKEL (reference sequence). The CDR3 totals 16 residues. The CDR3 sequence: CASSPRDRALYNEQFF. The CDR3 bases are TGTGCCAGCAGCCCCCGGGACAGGGCACTCTACAATGAGCAGTTCTTC.